This is a list of T cell receptor beta chains from one sample in a study of cytomegalovirus exposure and HLA in healthy donors. This table comes from immunoSEQ multiplex PCR, and its TCRdb copy is limited to in-frame clones, with some not included. The sample has approximately 250,000 clones; roughly 84% are singletons. Material: PBMCs. All receptors come from a girl aged 2-10 years in good health and CMV-seronegative. Both conserved end residues are part of each CDR3. A clone size is listed for some rows: how often the clone was seen (once, few, many), or a class if it is expanded.

clone_size	j_call	v_call	cdr3_aa
-	TRBJ1-5	TRBV6-5	CASRPDRGANQPQHF
-	TRBJ2-1	TRBV19	CASSIRQSNEQFF
-	TRBJ1-4	TRBV5-8	CASTWRRGEKLFF
-	TRBJ2-7	TRBV12-5	CASGLVTWTSGTYEQYF
-	TRBJ2-3	TRBV9	CASSVGLAATDTQYF
few	TRBJ2-1	TRBV7-7	CASSLRTGGSYNEQFF
few	TRBJ1-3	TRBV10-3	CAIRSGTATGNTIYF
-	TRBJ1-4	TRBV19	CASSTHRATNEKLFF
once	TRBJ2-7	TRBV6-5	CASRLSGGAYEQYF
-	TRBJ1-2	TRBV27	CASSLSAGGYGYTF
-	TRBJ1-1	TRBV5-1	CASSVSGSSTEAFF
-	TRBJ1-6	TRBV9	CASSEAPAGPSSSYNSPLHF
-	TRBJ2-7	TRBV28	CASSFWDLGVSYEQYF
-	TRBJ1-1	TRBV6-5	CASSSPTGLNEAFF
-	TRBJ2-1	TRBV4-1	CASSLGGEQFF
-	TRBJ1-1	TRBV27	CASSPSGKNTEAFF
-	TRBJ1-1	TRBV7-9	CSSSSLSLDREGVTEAFF
-	TRBJ1-2	TRBV6-1	CASRETGYGYTF
once	TRBJ2-3	TRBV6-1	CASSETTVRDTQYF
-	TRBJ2-5	TRBV6-1	CASRHGTSGRETQYF
-	TRBJ2-1	TRBV18	CASSTGLVNEQFF
few	TRBJ1-1	TRBV5-4	CASSQEGRVNTEAFF
-	TRBJ1-1	TRBV12-5	CASGFPGQGGTEAFF
-	TRBJ2-1	TRBV11-2	CASSSGTPRVEQFF
-	TRBJ2-7	TRBV7-9	CASSWSGSGAYEQYF
-	TRBJ1-1	TRBV15	CATSRDVRGNTEAFF
once	TRBJ2-5	TRBV19	CASTQGAGGPKTQYF
-	TRBJ2-2	TRBV27	CASSQWTSGSTGELFF
-	TRBJ1-6	TRBV6-1	CVISSYNSPLHF
-	TRBJ2-7	TRBV14	CASSQVGGRYYEQYF
-	TRBJ2-5	TRBV9	CASSPEGRGQYF
-	TRBJ1-2	TRBV4-1	CASSQDRGNYGYTF
once	TRBJ2-7	TRBV29-1	CSVETGTASYEQYF
few	TRBJ1-4	TRBV6-1	CASSEAPTGKLFF
-	TRBJ1-1	TRBV4-1	CASSRTQGNTEAFF
-	TRBJ2-4	TRBV2	CASIDSLAKNIQYF
-	TRBJ2-7	TRBV5-4	CASSLDGTYEQYF
-	TRBJ2-3	TRBV13	CASSPRTSGRGTDTQYF
-	TRBJ1-4	TRBV7-9	CASSLQGWANEKLFF
-	TRBJ2-1	TRBV7-9	CASSSIAGPYNEQFF
-	TRBJ1-4	TRBV5-4	CASSSDQGRFFF
-	TRBJ2-3	TRBV7-3	CASSLTGLATDTQYF
-	TRBJ2-5	TRBV2	CASSTRGETQYF
-	TRBJ1-5	TRBV5-6	CASSSGTVNQPQHF
-	TRBJ1-1	TRBV5-8	CASNLRINTEAFF
-	TRBJ2-3	TRBV5-1	CASSPVLDRAITDTQYF
-	TRBJ1-2	TRBV5-1	CASSSATGTGYGYTF
once	TRBJ2-5	TRBV27	CASSPTRTGGGETQYF
-	TRBJ2-3	TRBV5-1	CASSLVGQGFGDTQYF
once	TRBJ1-2	TRBV6-1	CASSDLRREDGYTF
-	TRBJ1-1	TRBV5-6	CASSSPGGENTEAFF
few	TRBJ2-3	TRBV30	CAWSGAGTLTDTQYF